This TCR beta chain was profiled in a study of technical replicates of blood from a handful of donors. TCRdb keeps only in-frame clones here, not all; method: immunoSEQ multiplex PCR. There are approximately 45,000 clones in the sample; about 96% occur only once, and about 0.38% lies in the top ten. The V gene's germline CDR1 is SEHNR and CDR2 FQNEAQ (reference sequence). The CDR3 extends over 15 amino acids. The trim removed 2 bases at V and 8 bases at J, leaving 6 bases unmatched. Sequencing was done on a sample of T cells isolated from PBMCs. This receptor was identified in a human donor in good health. This chain connects TRBV7-9 to TRBJ2-1; 10 bases align to TRBD2. The CDR3 DNA sequence: TGTGCCAGCAGCTTAATTGGTCTAGCGGGAGATGAGCAGTTCTTC. This translates into CASSLIGLAGDEQFF.